This TCR beta chain was sequenced in a study of blood T cell repertoires in COVID-19. About the study: The United States, Italy and Spain supplied acute and convalescent COVID-19 samples. T cells, B-cell-depleted T cells, or PBMCs supplied cDNA or gDNA.

Authors' processing steps: By means of reference gene primer amplification, nucleated cell counts were estimated. Produced via immunoSEQ multiplex PCR; TCRdb's table is partial and in-frame only. That table is the source of V, J and clone size, and D and trimming were worked out from the DNA. The sample has about 78,000 clones, 80% to 95% seen once. With V trimmed by 6 bases and J by 7 bases, 11 bases remained unmatched. Germline lookup yields CDR1 SNHLY and CDR2 FYNNEI. This CDR3 spans 16 amino acids. This receptor was identified in an elderly woman with acute or convalescent COVID-19. The V gene is TRBV2, the J gene TRBJ2-1, with TRBD1 identical over 11 bases. Sequenced sample: peripheral blood. The CDR3 coding sequence is TGTGCCAGCAGACTGCGGACAGGGGGCTCTGTAAATGAGCAGTTCTTC. It codes for CASRLRTGGSVNEQFF.